What follows is one TCR beta chain and its context. The antigen remains unidentified. Repertoires were generated with immunoSEQ multiplex PCR, while TCRdb's copy carries only in-frame clones and drops some. The sample includes approximately 7,600 clones, approximately 90% of them seen just once. The data derive from a study of naive CD8 T cells in extremely preterm neonates. V lost 4 bases and J lost 4, with 7 bases in between. Germline V gives CDR1 SEHNR, CDR2 FQNEAQ (reference sequence). The CDR3 is 13 amino acids. Broader study findings: Preterm neonate repertoires were significantly less rich by iChao1 than others.

Without labor or membrane rupture, elective cesareans at roughly 37-41 weeks supplied term cord blood. This TCR came from a newborn in good health. The sequenced sample was naive CD8+ T cells from cord blood. The chain uses TRBV7-9 and TRBJ1-4; the D is unclear. The CDR3 DNA reads TGTGCCAGCAGCTCAGGATTTAATGAAAAACTGTTTTTT. Translating gives CASSSGFNEKLFF.